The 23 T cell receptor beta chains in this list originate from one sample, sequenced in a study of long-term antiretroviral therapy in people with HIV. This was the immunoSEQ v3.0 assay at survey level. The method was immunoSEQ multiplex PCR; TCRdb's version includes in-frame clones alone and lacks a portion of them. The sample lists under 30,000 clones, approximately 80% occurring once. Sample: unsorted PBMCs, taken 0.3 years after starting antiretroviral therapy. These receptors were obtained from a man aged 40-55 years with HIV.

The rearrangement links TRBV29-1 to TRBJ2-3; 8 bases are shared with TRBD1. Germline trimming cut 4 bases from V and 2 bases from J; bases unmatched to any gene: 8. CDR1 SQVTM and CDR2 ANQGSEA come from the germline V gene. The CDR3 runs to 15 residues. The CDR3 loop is CSVAPTGVFTDTQYF. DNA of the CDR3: TGCAGCGTTGCTCCGACAGGGGTCTTCACAGATACGCAGTATTTT.

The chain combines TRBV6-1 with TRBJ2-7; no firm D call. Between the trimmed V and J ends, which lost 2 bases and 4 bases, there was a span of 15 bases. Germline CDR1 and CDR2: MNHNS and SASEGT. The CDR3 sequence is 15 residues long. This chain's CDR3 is CASSEWQTPPYEQYF. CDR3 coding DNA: TGTGCCAGCAGTGAATGGCAAACGCCCCCTTACGAGCAGTACTTC.

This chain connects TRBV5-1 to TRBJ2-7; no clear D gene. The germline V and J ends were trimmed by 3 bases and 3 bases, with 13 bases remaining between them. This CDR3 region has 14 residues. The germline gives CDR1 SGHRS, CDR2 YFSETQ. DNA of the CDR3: TGCGCCAGCAGCTCCGGTGGAAACAACTACGAGCAGTACTTC. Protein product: CASSSGGNNYEQYF. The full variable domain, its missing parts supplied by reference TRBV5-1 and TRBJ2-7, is KAGVTQTPRYLIKTRGQQVTLSCSPISGHRSVSWYQQTPGQGLQFLFEYFSETQRNKGNFPGRFSGRQFSNSRSEMNVSTLELGDSALYLCASSSGGNNYEQYFGPGTRLTVT.

CDR3 bases: TGTGCCACCCCTCCCTCGGTAGACTATGGCTACACCTTC. This gives the protein CATPPSVDYGYTF. The chain uses TRBV2 and TRBJ1-2; no reliable D call. Trimming cost V 10 bases and J 3 bases, with 15 bases left between them. The V gene's germline CDR1 is SNHLY and CDR2 FYNNEI. This CDR3 spans 13 amino acids. The full variable domain, its missing parts supplied by reference TRBV2 and TRBJ1-2, is EPEVTQTPSHQVTQMGQEVILRCVPISNHLYFYWYRQILGQKVEFLVSFYNNEISEKSEIFDDQFSVERPDGSNFTLKIRSTKLEDSAMYFCATPPSVDYGYTFGSGTRLTVV.

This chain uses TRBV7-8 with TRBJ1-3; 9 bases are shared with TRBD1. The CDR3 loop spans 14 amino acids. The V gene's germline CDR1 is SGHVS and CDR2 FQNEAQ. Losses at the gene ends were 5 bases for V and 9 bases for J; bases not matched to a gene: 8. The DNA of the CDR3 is TGTGCCAGCAGCCTAGGGGGACAGGGCGGCACCATATATTTT. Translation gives CASSLGGQGGTIYF.

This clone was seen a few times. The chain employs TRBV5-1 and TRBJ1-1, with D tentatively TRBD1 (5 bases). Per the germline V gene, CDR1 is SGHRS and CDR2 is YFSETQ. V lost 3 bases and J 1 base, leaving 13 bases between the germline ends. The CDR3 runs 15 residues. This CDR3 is CASSYPQAGNTEAFF. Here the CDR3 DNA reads TGCGCCAGCAGCTACCCACAGGCAGGGAACACTGAAGCTTTCTTT.

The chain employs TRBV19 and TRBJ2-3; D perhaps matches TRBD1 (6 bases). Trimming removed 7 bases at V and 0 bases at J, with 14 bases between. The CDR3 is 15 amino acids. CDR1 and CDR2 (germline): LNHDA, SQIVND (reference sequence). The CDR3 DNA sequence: TGTGCCAGTAAACTGGGGGCGCCTAGCACAGATACGCAGTATTTT. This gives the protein CASKLGAPSTDTQYF.

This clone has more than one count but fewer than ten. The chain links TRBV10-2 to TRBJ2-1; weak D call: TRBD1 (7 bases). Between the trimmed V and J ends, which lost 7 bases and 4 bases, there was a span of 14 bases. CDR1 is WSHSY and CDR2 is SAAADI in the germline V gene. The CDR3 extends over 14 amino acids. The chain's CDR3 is CASIKPGGYNEQFF. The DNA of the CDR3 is TGCGCCAGCATCAAGCCAGGGGGGTACAATGAGCAGTTCTTC.

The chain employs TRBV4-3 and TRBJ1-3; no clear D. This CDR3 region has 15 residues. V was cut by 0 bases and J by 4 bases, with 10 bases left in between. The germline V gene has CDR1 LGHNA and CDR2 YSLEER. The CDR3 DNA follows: TGCGCCAGCAGCCAAGAGTGGGGAGAAGGAAACACCATATATTTT. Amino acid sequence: CASSQEWGEGNTIYF.

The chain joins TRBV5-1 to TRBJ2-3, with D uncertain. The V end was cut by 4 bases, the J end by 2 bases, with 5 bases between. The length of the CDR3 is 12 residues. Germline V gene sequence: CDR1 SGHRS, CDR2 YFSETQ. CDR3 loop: CASSADTDTQYF. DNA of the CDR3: TGCGCCAGCAGCGCGGACACAGATACGCAGTATTTT.

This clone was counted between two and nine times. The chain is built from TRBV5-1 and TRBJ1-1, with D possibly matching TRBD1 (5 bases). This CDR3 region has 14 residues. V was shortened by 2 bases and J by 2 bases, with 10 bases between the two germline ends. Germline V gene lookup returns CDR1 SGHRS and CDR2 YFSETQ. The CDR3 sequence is CASSFTGGNTEAFF. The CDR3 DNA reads TGCGCCAGCAGCTTCACGGGGGGAAACACTGAAGCTTTCTTT.

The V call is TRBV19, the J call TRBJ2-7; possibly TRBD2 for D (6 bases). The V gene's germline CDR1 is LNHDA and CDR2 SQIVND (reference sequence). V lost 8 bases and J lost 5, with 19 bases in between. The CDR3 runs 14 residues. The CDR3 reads CASGGWGGSHEQYF. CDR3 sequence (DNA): TGTGCCAGTGGTGGATGGGGAGGATCCCACGAGCAGTACTTC.

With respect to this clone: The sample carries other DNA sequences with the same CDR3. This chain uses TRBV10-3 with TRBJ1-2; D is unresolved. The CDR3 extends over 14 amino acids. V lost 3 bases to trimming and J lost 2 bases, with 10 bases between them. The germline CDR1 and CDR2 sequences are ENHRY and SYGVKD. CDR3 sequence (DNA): TGTGCCATCAGTGAAGGGCAGCTCAACTATGGCTACACCTTC. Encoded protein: CAISEGQLNYGYTF.

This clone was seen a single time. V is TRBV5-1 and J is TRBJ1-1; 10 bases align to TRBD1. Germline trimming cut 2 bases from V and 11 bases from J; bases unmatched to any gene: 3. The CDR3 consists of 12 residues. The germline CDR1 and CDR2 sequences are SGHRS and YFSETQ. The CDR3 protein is CASSFDRGHAFF. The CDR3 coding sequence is TGCGCCAGCAGCTTTGACAGGGGGCATGCTTTCTTT.

CDR3 loop: CASSTSDRGPTNTEAFF. As DNA, the CDR3 is TGTGCCAGCAGTACCTCCGACAGGGGGCCGACTAACACTGAAGCTTTCTTT. The J gene is TRBJ1-1, the V gene TRBV28; 10 bases fit TRBD1. Trimming cost V 5 bases and J 2 bases; bases outside gene matches: 11. The CDR3 length is 17 residues. Germline V gene data show CDR1 as MDHEN and CDR2 as SYDVKM.

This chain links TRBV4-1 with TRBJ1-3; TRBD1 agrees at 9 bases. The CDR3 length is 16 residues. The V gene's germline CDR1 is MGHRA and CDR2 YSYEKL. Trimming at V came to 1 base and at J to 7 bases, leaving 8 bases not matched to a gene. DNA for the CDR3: TGCGCCAGCAGCCAAGCCCCGACAGGGGGTGGGAACACCATATATTTT. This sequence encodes CASSQAPTGGGNTIYF.

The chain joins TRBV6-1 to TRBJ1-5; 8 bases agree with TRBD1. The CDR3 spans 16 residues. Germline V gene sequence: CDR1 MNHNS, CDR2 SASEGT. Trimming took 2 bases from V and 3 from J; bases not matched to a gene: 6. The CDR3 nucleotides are TGTGCCAGCAGTGAACCGACAGGGGATTACAATCAGCCCCAGCATTTT. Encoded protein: CASSEPTGDYNQPQHF.

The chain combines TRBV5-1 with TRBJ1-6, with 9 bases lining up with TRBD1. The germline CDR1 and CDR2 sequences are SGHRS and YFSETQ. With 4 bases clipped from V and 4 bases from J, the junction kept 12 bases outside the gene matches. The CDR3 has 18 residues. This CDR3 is CASSVTGTGTSYNSPLHF. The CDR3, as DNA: TGCGCCAGCAGCGTAACCGGGACAGGGACCTCTTATAATTCACCCCTCCACTTT.

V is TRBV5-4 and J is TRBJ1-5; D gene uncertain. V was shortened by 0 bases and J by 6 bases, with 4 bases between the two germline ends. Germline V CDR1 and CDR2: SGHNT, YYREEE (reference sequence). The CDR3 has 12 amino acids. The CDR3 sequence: CASSLAGQPQHF. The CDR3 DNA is TGTGCCAGCAGCTTGGCCGGTCAGCCCCAGCATTTT.

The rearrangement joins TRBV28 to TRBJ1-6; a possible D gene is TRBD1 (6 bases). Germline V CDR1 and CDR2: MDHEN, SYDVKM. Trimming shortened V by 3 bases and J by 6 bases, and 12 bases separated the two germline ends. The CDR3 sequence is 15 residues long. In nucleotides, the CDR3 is TGTGCCAGCAGTTTTATGGACAGCCTTAATTCACCCCTCCACTTT. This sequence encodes CASSFMDSLNSPLHF.

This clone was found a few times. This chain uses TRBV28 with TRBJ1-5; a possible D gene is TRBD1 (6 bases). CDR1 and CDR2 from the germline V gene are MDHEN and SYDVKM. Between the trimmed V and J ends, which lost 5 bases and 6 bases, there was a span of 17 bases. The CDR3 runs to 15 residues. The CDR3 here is CASSRMVQGSQPQHF. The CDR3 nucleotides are TGTGCCAGCAGTCGAATGGTCCAGGGGAGTCAGCCCCAGCATTTT.

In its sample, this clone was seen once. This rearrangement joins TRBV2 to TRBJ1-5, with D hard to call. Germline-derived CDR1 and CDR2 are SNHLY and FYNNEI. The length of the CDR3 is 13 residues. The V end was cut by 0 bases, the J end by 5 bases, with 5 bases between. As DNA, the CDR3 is TGTGCCAGCAGTGAAGCGCGGGATCAGCCCCAGCATTTT. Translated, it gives CASSEARDQPQHF.

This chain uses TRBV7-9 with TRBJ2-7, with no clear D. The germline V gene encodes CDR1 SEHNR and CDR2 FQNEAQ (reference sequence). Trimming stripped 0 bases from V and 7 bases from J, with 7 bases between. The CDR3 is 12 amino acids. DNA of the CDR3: TGTGCCAGCAGCTTAGCCTCCCGAGAGCAGTACTTC. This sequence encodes CASSLASREQYF.